This T cell receptor (beta chain) came from a study of T cells in tuberculosis. Profiling relied on immunoSEQ multiplex PCR, and the TCRdb table lists in-frame clones only, not all of them. The sample yields 30,000 to 35,000 clones, around 93% seen once. V lost 3 bases and J lost 4; bases outside the gene matches: 8. The CDR3 is 15 amino acids. In germline, CDR1 is SGHTA, CDR2 FQGNSA. The time point is: new active TB diagnosis, blood taken before or within 7 days of starting treatment. V gene TRBV7-2 combines with J gene TRBJ1-2; 7 nucleotides match TRBD1. Sample: PBMCs, taken at tuberculosis diagnosis. The sequence derives from an adult with tuberculosis. CDR3 sequence reads: CASSLSSGTVYGYTF. CDR3 DNA sequence: TGTGCCAGCAGCTTGTCATCCGGGACAGTCTATGGCTACACCTTC.